This TCR beta chain derives from a study of Graves' ophthalmopathy and Graves' hyperthyroidism. The overall study: Peripheral blood collection took place at initial diagnosis, before any treatment.

CDR3 length equals 16 residues. The V gene lost 6 bases and the J gene lost 0 bases, with 17 bases spanning the gap. The authors amplified TCR beta CDR3 regions from RNA transcripts. In the first round, RT-PCR was carried out with HTBI primers, and a multiplex PCR formed the second round. MiXCR was run by TCRdb on the multiplex PCR reads, yielding one entry per CDR3 protein. The sample includes approximately 210,000 distinct CDR3 sequences, under 30% of them seen just once. This clonotype was seen repeatedly, ten times or more. The authors diagnosed from clinical symptoms, serum thyroxine, TRAb, thyroid ultrasound and orbital computed tomography.

Sequenced: peripheral blood. The source is a man in his fifties with Graves' ophthalmopathy. This chain connects TRBV12-3 or TRBV12-4 to TRBJ1-1, with D perhaps matching TRBD1 (6 bases). This chain's CDR3 is CASRSLPGQLNTEAFF. CDR3 nucleotides: TGTGCCAGCAGGTCGCTCCCGGGACAATTGAACACTGAAGCTTTCTTT.